This T cell receptor (beta chain) was observed in a study of glioma-infiltrating T cells. Study-level results: A blood CDR3 motif signature was depleted in highly divergent patients.

With respect to this clonotype: The target antigen is unknown.

Using RNA template, CDR3s of TCR alpha and beta were amplified with iRepertoire arm-PCR. MiXCR was run by TCRdb on the multiplex PCR reads, yielding one entry per CDR3 protein. The data hold a few hundred thousand distinct CDR3 sequences, with more than 35% observed a single time. Germline V lookup: CDR1 MNHEY, CDR2 SMNVEV (reference sequence). The CDR3 contains 16 residues. The V and J ends lost 1 base and 5 bases respectively, with 17 bases between them. The chain carries TRBV27 and TRBJ2-5; either TRBD1 or TRBD2 may fit D (5 bases each). The specimen was glioma tissue, nonneoplastic brain tissue, or PBMCs (not recorded which). The sequence was obtained from a human donor with low-grade glioma or glioblastoma, undergoing nonglioma brain surgery, or in good health (not recorded which). The chain's CDR3 is CASSLWGTPEGETQYF. DNA for the CDR3: TGTGCCAGCAGTTTATGGGGGACCCCGGAAGGGGAGACCCAGTACTTC.